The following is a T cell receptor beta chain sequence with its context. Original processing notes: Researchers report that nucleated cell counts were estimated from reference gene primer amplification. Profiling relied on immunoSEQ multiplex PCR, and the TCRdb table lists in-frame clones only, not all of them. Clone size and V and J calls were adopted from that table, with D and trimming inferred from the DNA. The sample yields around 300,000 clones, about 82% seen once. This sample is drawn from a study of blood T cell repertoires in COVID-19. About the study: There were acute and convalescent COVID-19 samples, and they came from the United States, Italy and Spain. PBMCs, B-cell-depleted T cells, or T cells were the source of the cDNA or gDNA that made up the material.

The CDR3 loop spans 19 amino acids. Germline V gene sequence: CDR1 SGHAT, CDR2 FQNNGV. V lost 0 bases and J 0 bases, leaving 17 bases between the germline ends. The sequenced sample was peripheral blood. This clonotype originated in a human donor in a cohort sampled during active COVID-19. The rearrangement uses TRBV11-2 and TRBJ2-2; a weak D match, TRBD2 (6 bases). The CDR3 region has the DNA TGTGCCAGCAGCTTAGAGGGGAGGTTAGGACGCACGAACACCGGGGAGCTGTTTTTT. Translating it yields CASSLEGRLGRTNTGELFF.